This paragraph reports one TCR beta chain. Some clones are missing from TCRdb's copy, which holds only in-frame ones; the method was immunoSEQ multiplex PCR. The data hold some 130,000 clones, with more than 75% observed a single time. These data belong to a study of blood T cell repertoires in COVID-19. The CDR3 runs to 14 residues. Trimming shortened V by 3 bases and J by 3 bases, and 12 bases separated the two germline ends. CDR1 is LNHNV and CDR2 is YYDKDF in the germline V gene (reference sequence). Sequencing was carried out using peripheral blood. This TCR was sampled from a man aged 55 to 70 who had recovered from COVID-19. The chain recombines TRBV15 with TRBJ2-7; possibly TRBD1 for D (6 bases). The DNA of the CDR3 is TGTGCCACCAGCAGCACAGGGAAGGGCTACGAGCAGTACTTC. Amino acid sequence: CATSSTGKGYEQYF.